This note documents a single TCR beta chain sequence. The record originates from a study of blood T cell repertoires in COVID-19. Study in general: Acute and convalescent COVID-19 specimens originated in the United States, Italy and Spain.

Study processing details: Scientists estimated how many nucleated cells there were by amplifying reference gene primers. The method was immunoSEQ multiplex PCR; TCRdb's version includes in-frame clones alone and lacks a portion of them. D and trimming were read from the DNA, whereas the V and J calls and clone size are those reported in that table. The data hold 70,000 to 100,000 clones, with more than 70% observed a single time. Germline loops: CDR1 SGDLS, CDR2 YYNGEE. Trimming removed 0 bases at V and 3 bases at J, with 10 bases between. The CDR3 has 15 amino acids. This receptor was identified in a woman of 80 years or more with active COVID-19. The J gene is TRBJ2-1, the V gene TRBV9; possible D gene TRBD2, 5 bases. The sample comprised peripheral blood. This CDR3 reads CASSVALVNYNEQFF. In nucleotides, the CDR3 is TGTGCCAGCAGCGTAGCACTAGTTAACTACAATGAGCAGTTCTTC.